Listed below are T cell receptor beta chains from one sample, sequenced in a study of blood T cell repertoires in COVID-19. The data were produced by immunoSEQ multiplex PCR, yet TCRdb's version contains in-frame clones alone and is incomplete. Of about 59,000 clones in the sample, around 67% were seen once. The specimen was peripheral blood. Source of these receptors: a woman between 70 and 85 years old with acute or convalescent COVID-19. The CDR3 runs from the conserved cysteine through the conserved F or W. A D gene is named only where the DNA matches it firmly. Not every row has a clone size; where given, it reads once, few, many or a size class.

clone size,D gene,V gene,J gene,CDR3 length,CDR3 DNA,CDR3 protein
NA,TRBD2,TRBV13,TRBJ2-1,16,TGTGCCAGCAGCATCGGACTAGCGGGGGGTCTCGATGAGCAGTTCTTC,CASSIGLAGGLDEQFF
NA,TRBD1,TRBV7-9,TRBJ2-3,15,TGTGCCAGCAGCTCATCGACAGGGGGCACAGATACGCAGTATTTT,CASSSSTGGTDTQYF
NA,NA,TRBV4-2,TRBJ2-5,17,TGTGCCAGCAGCCAGGGGGCGGGGGGACAGGGACGAGAGACCCAGTACTTC,CASSQGAGGQGRETQYF
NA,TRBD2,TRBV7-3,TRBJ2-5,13,TGTGCCAGCAGCTTTAGGCGGGGGGAGACCCAGTACTTC,CASSFRRGETQYF
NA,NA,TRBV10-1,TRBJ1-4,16,TGCGCCAGCAGTGGTGTCTATTGGGGGGGGAATGAAAAACTGTTTTTT,CASSGVYWGGNEKLFF
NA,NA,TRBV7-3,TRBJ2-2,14,TGTGCCAGCAGCCAGGGGCCGAACACCGGGGAGCTGTTTTTT,CASSQGPNTGELFF
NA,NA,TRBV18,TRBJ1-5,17,TGTGCCAGCTCACCACCTGGTTTGAGACTTAGCAATCAGCCCCAGCATTTT,CASSPPGLRLSNQPQHF
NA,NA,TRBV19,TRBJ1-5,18,TGTGCCAGTACCGCCCTCCGCGCGGGGGGGCCTGGCAATCAGCCCCAGCATTTT,CASTALRAGGPGNQPQHF
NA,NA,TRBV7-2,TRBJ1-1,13,TGTGCCAGCAGCTTAAGACAGTACACTGAAGCTTTCTTT,CASSLRQYTEAFF
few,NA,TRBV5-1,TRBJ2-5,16,TGCGCCAGCAGCCCGTCGCGGGGGCGCGGGTCAGAGACCCAGTACTTC,CASSPSRGRGSETQYF
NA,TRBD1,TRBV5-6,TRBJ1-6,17,TGTGCCAGCAGCATTTTTCCATCGGACAGGGGATATTCACCCCTCCACTTT,CASSIFPSDRGYSPLHF
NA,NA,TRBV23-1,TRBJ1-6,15,TGCGCCAGCAGTCAATCGCGCTACCTTAATTCACCCCTCCACTTT,CASSQSRYLNSPLHF
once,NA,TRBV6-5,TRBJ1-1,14,TGTGCCAGCAGATCAGACACCAAGGCCACTGAAGCTTTCTTT,CASRSDTKATEAFF
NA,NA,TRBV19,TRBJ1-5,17,TGTGCCAGTAGTCCCAGGGGAGAAATGTTTGGCAATCAGCCCCAGCATTTT,CASSPRGEMFGNQPQHF
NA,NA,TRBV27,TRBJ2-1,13,TGTGCCAGCAGTTTGACTCTGGAAGGTGAGCAGTTCTTC,CASSLTLEGEQFF
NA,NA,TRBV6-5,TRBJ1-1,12,TGTGCCAGCAGTTACGCAGGGTCTGAAGCTTTCTTT,CASSYAGSEAFF
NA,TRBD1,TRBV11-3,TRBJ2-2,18,TGTGCCAGCAGCTTACGGACAGGGAAAACAGGCGGCACCGGGGAGCTGTTTTTT,CASSLRTGKTGGTGELFF
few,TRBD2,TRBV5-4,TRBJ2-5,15,TGTGCCAGCAGCTTCGCCCGTAGCGGGGGAGAGACCCAGTACTTC,CASSFARSGGETQYF
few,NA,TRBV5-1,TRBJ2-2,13,TGCGCCAGCGACTTTGGAGCCACCGGGGAGCTGTTTTTT,CASDFGATGELFF
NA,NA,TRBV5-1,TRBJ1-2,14,TGCGCCAGCAGCTTGGGGGGCTTTAACTATGGCTACACCTTC,CASSLGGFNYGYTF
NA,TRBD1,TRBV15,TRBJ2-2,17,TGTGCCACCAGCAGAACAGGGACAGGGGGTAACACCGGGGAGCTGTTTTTT,CATSRTGTGGNTGELFF
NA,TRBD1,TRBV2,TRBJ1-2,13,TGTGCCAGCAGGCTGGGACAGAACTATGGCTACACCTTC,CASRLGQNYGYTF
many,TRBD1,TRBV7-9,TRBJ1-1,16,TGTGCCAGCAGCCCCCGTGTAGGACAGGGGACCCGGGAAGCTTTCTTT,CASSPRVGQGTREAFF
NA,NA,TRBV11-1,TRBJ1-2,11,TGTGCCAGCAGCTGGGCGGGCGGCTACACCTTC,CASSWAGGYTF
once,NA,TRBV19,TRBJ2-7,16,TGTGCCAGTAGCCTAAGCCGGGCAGGGGGGATACAGGAGCAGTACTTC,CASSLSRAGGIQEQYF
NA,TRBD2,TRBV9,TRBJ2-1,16,TGTGCCAGCAGCGACAAGCGGGGGGCGTCCTACAATGAGCAGTTCTTC,CASSDKRGASYNEQFF
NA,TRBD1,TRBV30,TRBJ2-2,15,TGTGCCTGGGTACAGGGGGCGCGTCGGACCGGGGAGCTGTTTTTT,CAWVQGARRTGELFF
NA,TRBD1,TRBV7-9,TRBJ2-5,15,TGTGCCAGCAGCATTACCGGGACAGTCCAAGAGACCCAGTACTTC,CASSITGTVQETQYF
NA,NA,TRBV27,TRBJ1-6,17,TGTGCCAGCAGTTTTGGCCCCTCGGGGATGTATAATTCACCCCTCCACTTT,CASSFGPSGMYNSPLHF
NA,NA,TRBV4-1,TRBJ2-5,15,TGCGCCAGCAGCCAGGGCCCTACCTCACAAGAGACCCAGTACTTC,CASSQGPTSQETQYF
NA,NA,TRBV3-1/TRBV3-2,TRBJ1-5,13,TGTGCCAGCAGCCAGGGTTGCCGGGGGGCCCAGCATTTT,CASSQGCRGAQHF
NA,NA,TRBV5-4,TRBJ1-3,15,TGTGCCAGCAACGTTAACCCGGGCTCTGGAAACACCATATATTTT,CASNVNPGSGNTIYF
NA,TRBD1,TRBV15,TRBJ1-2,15,TGTGCCACCAGCTTCCAACAGGGGCTTGACTATGGCTACACCTTC,CATSFQQGLDYGYTF
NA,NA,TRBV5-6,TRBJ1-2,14,TGTGCCAGCAGCGGGTTCGACAGAGATTATGGCTACACCTTC,CASSGFDRDYGYTF
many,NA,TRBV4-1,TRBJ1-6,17,TGCGCCAGCAGCCAAGCGACGAGGTCATCCCGCATTTCACCCCTCCACTTT,CASSQATRSSRISPLHF
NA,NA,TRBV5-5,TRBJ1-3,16,TGTGCCAGCAGCTTGGCCGAGGGAAGCTCTGGAAACACCATATATTTT,CASSLAEGSSGNTIYF
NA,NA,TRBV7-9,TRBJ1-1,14,TGTGCCAGCAGCTTAAGGGCAGGGCCTATTGAAGCTTTCTTT,CASSLRAGPIEAFF
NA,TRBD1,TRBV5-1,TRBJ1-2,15,TGCGCCAGCAGCCTGGGACAGGGTGGCGGCTATGGCTACACCTTC,CASSLGQGGGYGYTF
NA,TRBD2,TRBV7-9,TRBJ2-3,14,TGTGCCAGCAGCTTATGGCCCCAGCGGGGTGAAGAGTATTTT,CASSLWPQRGEEYF
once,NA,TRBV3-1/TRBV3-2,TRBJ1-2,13,TGTGCCAGCAGCCAATCCACCGGCGGAGGCTACACCTTC,CASSQSTGGGYTF
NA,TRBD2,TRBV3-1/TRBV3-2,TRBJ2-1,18,TGTGCCAGCAGCCAAGGTTATAGCGGGGGGGCCATGAACAATGAGCAGTTCTTC,CASSQGYSGGAMNNEQFF
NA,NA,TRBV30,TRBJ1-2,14,TGTGCCTGGGGTCCGTATCCAGGCAAATATGGCTACACCTTC,CAWGPYPGKYGYTF
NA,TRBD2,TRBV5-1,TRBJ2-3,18,TGCGCCAGCAGCTTGGGAATGGGACTAGCGGGGAAGGCAGATACGCAGTATTTT,CASSLGMGLAGKADTQYF
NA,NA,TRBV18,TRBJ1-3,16,TGTGCCAGCTCACCGGCACCCTTCGTCTCTGGAAACACCATATATTTT,CASSPAPFVSGNTIYF
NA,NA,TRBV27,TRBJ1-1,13,TGTGCCAGCAGTCACCCGTGGTCGGCTGAAGCTTTCTTT,CASSHPWSAEAFF
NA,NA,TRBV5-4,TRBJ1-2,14,TGTGCCAGCAGCTTTATATTACAGGACTATGGCTACACCTTC,CASSFILQDYGYTF
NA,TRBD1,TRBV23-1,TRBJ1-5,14,TGCGCCAGCAGTCGACAGGGTAGCAATCAGCCCCAGCATTTT,CASSRQGSNQPQHF
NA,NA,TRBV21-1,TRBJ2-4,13,TGTGCCAGCGGGACAGGGGTGAGGAACATTCAGTACTTC,CASGTGVRNIQYF
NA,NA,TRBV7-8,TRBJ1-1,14,TGTGCCAGCCGAATGGGGGGGAGGAACACTGAAGCTTTCTTT,CASRMGGRNTEAFF
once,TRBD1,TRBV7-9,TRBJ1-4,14,TGTGCCAGCAGCCCGGACAGGTATAATGAAAAACTGTTTTTT,CASSPDRYNEKLFF
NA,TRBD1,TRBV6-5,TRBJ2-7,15,TGTGCCAGCAGTTTCGCCGGGACAGGGCTGAGTGAGCAGTACTTC,CASSFAGTGLSEQYF
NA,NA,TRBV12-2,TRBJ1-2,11,TGTGCAAGTCGCTTGAGGGTCGGCTACACCTTC,CASRLRVGYTF
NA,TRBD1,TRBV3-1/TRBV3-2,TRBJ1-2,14,TGTGCCAGCAGCCAAGTGGACAGGGCCCATGGCTACACCTTC,CASSQVDRAHGYTF
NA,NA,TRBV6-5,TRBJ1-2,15,TGTGCCAGCAGTACCCGTCTCGGCGGGGGCTATGGCTACACCTTC,CASSTRLGGGYGYTF
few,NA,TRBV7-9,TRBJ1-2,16,TGTGCCAGCAGCCCCGCGGGGTCGGCCATTAACTATGGCTACACCTTC,CASSPAGSAINYGYTF
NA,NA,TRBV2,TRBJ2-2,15,TGTGCCAGCATAGGGTCCCAGGGCCCAGTTGGGGAGCTGTTTTTT,CASIGSQGPVGELFF
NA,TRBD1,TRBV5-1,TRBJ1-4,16,TGCGCCAGCAGCTACGGGACAGGGCGAACTAATGAAAAACTGTTTTTT,CASSYGTGRTNEKLFF